These T cell receptor beta chains were read from a single sample in a study of CD8 T cells in Susac syndrome. TCRdb reanalysed the immunoSEQ multiplex PCR reads using MiXCR and keeps one entry per CDR3 protein. Of some 96,000 distinct CDR3 sequences detected, roughly 94% appear once; the ten largest clones hold roughly 0.3%. Sequencing input: CD4+ T cells from PBMCs. These TCRs come from a human donor with Susac syndrome. Each CDR3 is given with its conserved first and last residue. The D gene is left open where the match is weak. Clone size is given for some rows only: seen once, a few or many times, or a class if the clone is expanded.

J	V	D	size	CDR3	DNA
TRBJ1-2	TRBV19	TRBD1	NA	CARRSGGLSGYTF	TGTGCCAGAAGATCAGGGGGACTAAGCGGCTACACCTTC
TRBJ2-7	TRBV7-6	TRBD1	NA	CASSLSRGPNEQYF	TGTGCCAGCAGCTTAAGCAGGGGGCCCAACGAGCAGTACTTC
TRBJ2-5	TRBV5-5	NA	NA	CANSLGQGFQETQYF	TGTGCCAACAGCTTGGGCCAGGGATTCCAAGAGACCCAGTACTTC
TRBJ2-7	TRBV5-8	NA	NA	CASSLEGGREQYF	TGTGCCAGCAGCTTGGAAGGGGGGCGCGAGCAGTACTTC
TRBJ1-5	TRBV5-1	NA	NA	CASSLDGVQPQHF	TGCGCCAGCAGCTTGGACGGTGTCCAACCCCAGCATTTT
TRBJ2-2	TRBV11-2	NA	once	CASSLLAFTGELFF	TGTGCCAGCAGCTTATTGGCTTTTACCGGGGAGCTGTTTTTT
TRBJ2-5	TRBV7-8	TRBD2	NA	CASSWGLAGTETQYF	TGTGCCAGCAGCTGGGGACTAGCGGGGACAGAGACCCAGTACTTC
TRBJ1-5	TRBV5-4	NA	NA	CASRDRFNQPQHF	TGTGCCAGCAGAGACAGATTTAATCAGCCCCAGCATTTT
TRBJ1-1	TRBV30	NA	NA	CAWRGGFEGEAFF	TGTGCCTGGAGAGGTGGTTTCGAGGGTGAAGCTTTCTTT
TRBJ2-3	TRBV7-8	TRBD2	NA	CASIPGTSGNPSTDTQYF	TGTGCCAGCATCCCAGGGACTAGCGGAAATCCTAGCACAGATACGCAGTATTTT
TRBJ2-3	TRBV7-2	NA	NA	CASSLGGAASTDTQYF	TGTGCCAGCAGCTTAGGGGGGGCGGCTAGCACAGATACGCAGTATTTT
TRBJ2-7	TRBV10-2	NA	NA	CASNTESGYEQYF	TGCGCCAGCAACACAGAAAGCGGCTACGAGCAGTACTTC
TRBJ2-5	TRBV19	NA	NA	CASSIGASLATGQETQYF	TGTGCCAGTAGTATAGGTGCCTCTCTAGCGACGGGCCAAGAGACCCAGTACTTC
TRBJ2-2	TRBV29-1	NA	NA	CSVAEGGTGELFF	TGCAGCGTGGCAGAGGGCGGCACCGGGGAGCTGTTTTTT
TRBJ2-1	TRBV20-1	NA	NA	CSARDHRRRSDEQFF	TGCAGTGCTAGAGATCACCGCCGGCGATCCGATGAGCAGTTCTTC
TRBJ1-4	TRBV4-1	NA	NA	CASSQVPSEKLFF	TGCGCCAGCAGCCAAGTGCCGAGCGAAAAACTGTTTTTT
TRBJ2-5	TRBV5-1	TRBD1	once	CASSLQGIKQETQYF	TGCGCCAGCAGCTTACAGGGGATCAAGCAAGAGACCCAGTACTTC
TRBJ2-3	TRBV20-1	NA	NA	CSARGIRDANTQYF	TGCAGTGCTAGAGGAATCCGGGACGCAAATACGCAGTATTTT
TRBJ2-7	TRBV7-9	NA	NA	CASSGRSYEQYF	TGTGCCAGTTCAGGGAGGTCCTACGAGCAGTACTTC
TRBJ2-1	TRBV24-1	TRBD2	NA	CATSDSSRRLAGDEQFF	TGTGCCACCAGTGATTCTTCCCGCCGGCTAGCGGGGGATGAGCAGTTCTTC
TRBJ2-5	TRBV7-9	NA	NA	CASSFWGQETQYF	TGTGCCAGCAGCTTTTGGGGCCAAGAGACCCAGTACTTC
TRBJ2-6	TRBV29-1	TRBD1	NA	CSVVRTGPPGANVLTF	TGCAGCGTGGTAAGGACAGGGCCCCCTGGGGCCAACGTCCTGACTTTC
TRBJ2-2	TRBV27	TRBD1	NA	CASSSNRGLRELFF	TGTGCCAGCAGTTCAAACAGGGGGCTGAGGGAGCTGTTTTTT
TRBJ1-2	TRBV12-3/TRBV12-4	NA	NA	CASSLEPRRGYTF	TGTGCCAGCAGTTTAGAGCCCAGAAGAGGCTACACCTTC
TRBJ2-5	TRBV20-1	NA	NA	CSALRQETQYF	TGCAGTGCTTTACGACAAGAGACCCAGTACTTC
TRBJ1-2	TRBV29-1	NA	once	CSVGRGYTF	TGCAGCGTTGGAAGGGGCTACACCTTC
TRBJ1-5	TRBV18	TRBD1	NA	CASSQQPGQRTDQPQHF	TGTGCCAGCTCGCAACAACCGGGACAGCGGACGGATCAGCCCCAGCATTTT
TRBJ1-6	TRBV27	NA	NA	CASSFLDRSTNINSPLHF	TGTGCCAGCAGTTTCCTCGACAGGTCTACAAATATTAATTCACCCCTCCACTTT
TRBJ1-2	TRBV7-2	NA	NA	CASSLIRGGEGYTF	TGTGCCAGCAGCTTAATCCGGGGAGGCGAGGGCTACACCTTC
TRBJ2-3	TRBV20-1	TRBD2	NA	CSAGNKRGWGTDTQYF	TGCAGTGCTGGAAATAAGCGGGGATGGGGCACAGATACGCAGTATTTT
TRBJ1-5	TRBV11-2	TRBD1	few	CASSSSGGQPQHF	TGTGCCAGCAGCTCCTCAGGGGGACAGCCCCAGCATTTT
TRBJ1-1	TRBV30	NA	NA	CAGSAGGWPEAFF	TGTGCCGGGTCCGCGGGGGGGTGGCCTGAAGCTTTCTTT
TRBJ2-3	TRBV12-3/TRBV12-4	NA	once	CASSQDRLTDTQYF	TGTGCCAGCAGCCAAGACAGACTCACAGATACGCAGTATTTT
TRBJ2-7	TRBV7-2	NA	NA	CASRTGSSYEQYF	TGTGCCAGCAGGACGGGCAGCTCCTACGAGCAGTACTTC
TRBJ2-5	TRBV3-1	NA	NA	CASSQKIGPGSGTQYF	TGTGCCAGCAGCCAAAAGATCGGGCCGGGGTCCGGGACCCAGTACTTC
TRBJ2-1	TRBV5-6	TRBD2	once	CASTRPGLVFHEQFF	TGTGCCAGCACCCGACCGGGACTAGTGTTTCATGAGCAGTTCTTC
TRBJ2-1	TRBV18	TRBD2	NA	CASSPPLNLAGNEQFF	TGTGCCAGCTCACCACCGTTAAACCTAGCGGGTAATGAGCAGTTCTTC
TRBJ1-5	TRBV30	TRBD1	NA	CAWATGGRWPQHF	TGTGCCTGGGCTACAGGGGGGAGGTGGCCCCAGCATTTT
TRBJ1-2	TRBV4-1	NA	once	CASSQDQVRGYTF	TGCGCCAGCAGCCAAGATCAGGTCAGGGGCTACACCTTC
TRBJ2-1	TRBV2	NA	NA	CASCLTGNEQFF	TGTGCCAGCTGCCTAACGGGTAATGAGCAGTTCTTC
TRBJ2-7	TRBV12-3/TRBV12-4	TRBD1	NA	CASSRQGHSYEQYF	TGTGCCAGCAGCCGACAGGGCCACTCCTACGAGCAGTACTTC
TRBJ1-1	TRBV30	NA	once	CAWKEITEAFF	TGTGCCTGGAAGGAAATTACTGAAGCTTTCTTT
TRBJ1-5	TRBV7-4	NA	NA	CASSPREGPHQPQHF	TGTGCCAGCAGCCCGAGGGAGGGACCCCATCAGCCCCAGCATTTT
TRBJ2-3	TRBV4-3	NA	NA	CASSQTGVPAQYF	TGCGCCAGCAGCCAAACGGGGGTTCCGGCGCAGTATTTT
TRBJ2-7	TRBV11-2	NA	once	CASSLERSYEQYF	TGTGCCAGCAGCTTAGAGCGCTCCTACGAGCAGTACTTC
TRBJ1-5	TRBV6-6	NA	NA	CASTPVGNQYQHF	TGTGCCAGCACCCCCGTGGGCAATCAGTACCAGCATTTT
TRBJ1-2	TRBV9	NA	NA	CASSVAGENGYTF	TGTGCCAGCAGCGTAGCAGGGGAGAATGGCTACACCTTC
TRBJ2-1	TRBV7-9	NA	NA	CASSLGRPYNEQFF	TGTGCCAGCAGCTTAGGCAGGCCCTACAATGAGCAGTTCTTC
TRBJ2-5	TRBV6-2/TRBV6-3	NA	NA	CASRRGNQETQYF	TGTGCCTCACGGAGGGGGAACCAAGAGACCCAGTACTTC